Following are 10 T cell receptor beta chains from one sample sequenced in a study of blood T cell repertoires in COVID-19. Data came from immunoSEQ multiplex PCR; TCRdb stores just in-frame clones and leaves some out. This table has about 260,000 clones, 85% to 90% appearing once. Sequenced material: PBMCs or T cells enriched from blood (not recorded which). The receptors were gathered from a man between 45 and 60 years old who had been exposed to COVID-19.

This clone showed up just a few times. The genes are TRBV11-3 and TRBJ2-2; 8 nucleotides align to TRBD1. This CDR3 region has 14 residues. Germline V gene lookup returns CDR1 SGHNT and CDR2 YENEEA. J was trimmed by 3 bases and V by 7 bases; bases with no gene match: 4. The CDR3 loop reads CASNDRGHTGELFF. The CDR3 region has the DNA TGTGCCAGCAACGACAGGGGTCACACCGGGGAGCTGTTTTTT. The full variable domain, completed using reference TRBV11-3 and TRBJ2-2, is EAGVVQSPRYKIIEKKQPVAFWCNPISGHNTLYWYLQNLGQGPELLIRYENEEAVDDSQLPKDRFSAERLKGVDSTLKIQPAELGDSAVYLCASNDRGHTGELFFGEGSRLTVL.

The chain joins TRBV28 to TRBJ2-1; 13 bases line up with TRBD2. This CDR3 is built from 18 residues. The germline V gene encodes CDR1 MDHEN and CDR2 SYDVKM. The J segment lost 7 bases and the V segment lost 6 bases, leaving 15 bases of the junction unmatched. This chain's CDR3 is CASSYTSGRAFGRNEQFF. DNA of the CDR3: TGTGCCAGCAGCTATACTAGCGGGAGGGCCTTTGGTCGGAATGAGCAGTTCTTC.

V gene TRBV18 combines with J gene TRBJ2-5, with D perhaps matching TRBD2 (6 bases). Germline-derived CDR1 and CDR2 are KGHSH and LQKENI. The V gene lost 3 bases and the J gene lost 2 bases, with 16 bases spanning the gap. The CDR3 sequence is 16 residues long. This CDR3 reads CASSPIGGATQETQYF. In DNA, the CDR3 is TGTGCCAGCTCACCGATAGGCGGGGCAACTCAAGAGACCCAGTACTTC.

The V and J genes are TRBV15 and TRBJ1-1, with a possible D match to TRBD1 (5 bases). V was cut by 1 base and J by 5 bases, with 11 bases left in between. This CDR3 is 14 amino acids long. CDR1 is LNHNV and CDR2 is YYDKDF in the germline V gene (reference sequence). The CDR3 region is CATSRGQPETEAFF. The CDR3 DNA reads as TGTGCCACCAGCAGAGGACAGCCAGAAACTGAAGCTTTCTTT.

Regarding this clone: In the same sample, other DNA sequences code for this CDR3. The V call is TRBV18, the J call TRBJ2-5; TRBD1 matches at 10 bases. The CDR3 has 15 residues. The junction had 4 bases not matched to a gene; V was cut back by 2 bases and J by 4 bases. Looked up from germline, CDR1 is KGHSH and CDR2 is LQKENI. The CDR3 is CASSPGDRGRETQYF. The CDR3 bases are TGTGCCAGCTCACCAGGCGACAGGGGGCGAGAGACCCAGTACTTC.

This chain links TRBV4-2 with TRBJ1-1, with TRBD1 matching 8 bases. Trimming cost V 3 bases and J 1 base; bases outside gene matches: 4. Germline V CDR1 and CDR2: LGHNA, YNFKEQ. This CDR3 comprises 15 residues. CDR3 loop: CASSQAGTGNTEAFF. The DNA for the CDR3 is TGTGCCAGCAGCCAGGCCGGGACAGGGAACACTGAAGCTTTCTTT.

The chain is built from TRBV5-6 and TRBJ1-6, with TRBD1 as a possible D gene (6 bases). Germline-derived CDR1 and CDR2 are SGHDT and YYEEEE. The CDR3 has 15 amino acids. V was pared by 0 bases and J by 9 bases, with 13 bases between. In nucleotides, the CDR3 is TGTGCCAGCAGCTTGGTTACGGGGGGCGGTTCACCCCTCCACTTT. Translated, it gives CASSLVTGGGSPLHF.

V usage is TRBV11-3 and J usage is TRBJ1-2; D uncertain. Per germline, CDR1 SGHNT and CDR2 YENEEA. This CDR3 contains 15 residues. V dropped 0 bases and J dropped 5 bases, with 13 bases sitting between them. The CDR3 nucleotides are TGTGCCAGCAGCTTAGATGGGGTTTCGGGATATGGCTACACCTTC. Translated, it gives CASSLDGVSGYGYTF.

The chain employs TRBV5-1 and TRBJ2-7, with a tentative D call TRBD1 (5 bases). The V gene lost 0 bases and the J gene lost 1 base, with 8 bases spanning the gap. This CDR3 contains 14 residues. CDR1 is SGHRS and CDR2 is YFSETQ in the germline V gene. Written as DNA, the CDR3 is TGCGCCAGCAGCTTGGTACAGGATTCCTACGAGCAGTACTTC. It codes for CASSLVQDSYEQYF.

This clone was observed a few times. This chain joins TRBV25-1 and TRBJ1-1; 7 bases line up with TRBD1. Trimming took 5 bases from V and 4 from J; bases not matched to a gene: 16. The CDR3 contains 17 residues. Germline assignment: CDR1 MGHDK and CDR2 SYGVNS. CDR3 region: CASSPRGKGAGSTEAFF. The DNA for the CDR3 is TGTGCCAGCAGTCCCCGAGGGAAGGGGGCTGGGAGCACTGAAGCTTTCTTT. The variable domain in full, completed from reference TRBV25-1 and TRBJ1-1, reads EADIYQTPRYLVIGTGKKITLECSQTMGHDKMYWYQQDPGMELHLIHYSYGVNSTEKGDLSSESTVSRIRTEHFPLTLESARPSHTSQYLCASSPRGKGAGSTEAFFGQGTRLTVV.